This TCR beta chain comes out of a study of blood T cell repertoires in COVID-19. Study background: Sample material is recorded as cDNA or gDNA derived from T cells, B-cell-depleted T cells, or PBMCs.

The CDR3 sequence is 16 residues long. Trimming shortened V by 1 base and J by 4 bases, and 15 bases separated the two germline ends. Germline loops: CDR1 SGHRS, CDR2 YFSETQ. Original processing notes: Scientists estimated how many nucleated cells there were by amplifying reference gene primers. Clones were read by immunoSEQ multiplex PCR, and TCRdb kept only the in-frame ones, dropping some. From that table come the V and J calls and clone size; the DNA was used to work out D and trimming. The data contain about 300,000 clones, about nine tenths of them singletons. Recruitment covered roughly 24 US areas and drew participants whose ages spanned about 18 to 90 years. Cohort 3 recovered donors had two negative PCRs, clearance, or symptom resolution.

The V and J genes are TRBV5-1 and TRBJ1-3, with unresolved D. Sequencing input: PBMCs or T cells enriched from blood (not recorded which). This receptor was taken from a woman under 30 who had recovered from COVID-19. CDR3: CASSLLFPSGGNTIYF. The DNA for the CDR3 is TGCGCCAGCAGCTTGCTCTTCCCTTCGGGGGGAAACACCATATATTTT.